A selection of T cell receptor beta chains follows, all from one sample in a study of Graves' ophthalmopathy and Graves' hyperthyroidism. Using its own MiXCR run on the multiplex PCR reads, TCRdb lists one record per CDR3 protein. The table shows just over 600,000 distinct CDR3 sequences, with about 24% occurring only once. The source material was peripheral blood. The receptors were gathered from a woman between 18 and 29 years old with stable Graves' hyperthyroidism. Some clones in this sample may be carry-over from other donors' samples. Each CDR3 is given with its conserved first and last residue. Each record gives: CDR3 protein, CDR3 DNA, J gene, clone size, D gene, V gene. D genes are given only for firm matches. The size entry is marked missing in some rows and otherwise reads once, few, many or a size class.

CDR3aa: CSALGGIETQYF
CDR3nt: TGCAGCGCCCTCGGAGGGATAGAGACCCAGTACTTC
j_gene: TRBJ2-5
abundance: many
d_gene: .
v_gene: TRBV29-1

CDR3aa: CASSLEDRQPQHF
CDR3nt: TGTGCCAGCAGCCTCGAGGACAGACAGCCCCAGCATTTT
j_gene: TRBJ1-5
abundance: .
d_gene: .
v_gene: TRBV11-1

CDR3aa: CSADSGTGVYGYTF
CDR3nt: TGCAGTGCTGATTCCGGGACGGGGGTCTATGGCTACACCTTC
j_gene: TRBJ1-2
abundance: .
d_gene: .
v_gene: TRBV20-1

CDR3aa: CASSPAASGRGSYEQYF
CDR3nt: TGTGCCAGCAGTCCGGCGGCTAGCGGTAGGGGCTCCTACGAGCAGTACTTC
j_gene: TRBJ2-7
abundance: .
d_gene: TRBD2
v_gene: TRBV28

CDR3aa: CSASVGGSGYTF
CDR3nt: TGCAGTGCTAGTGTAGGGGGCAGTGGCTACACCTTC
j_gene: TRBJ1-2
abundance: few
d_gene: TRBD1
v_gene: TRBV20-1

CDR3aa: CAWSVRTGRFGTGELFF
CDR3nt: TGTGCCTGGAGTGTGAGGACAGGGAGATTCGGCACCGGGGAGCTGTTTTTT
j_gene: TRBJ2-2
abundance: many
d_gene: TRBD1
v_gene: TRBV30

CDR3aa: CASNLDGRVSYEQYF
CDR3nt: TGTGCCAGCAATCTCGACGGACGGGTTTCCTACGAGCAGTACTTC
j_gene: TRBJ2-7
abundance: .
d_gene: .
v_gene: TRBV2

CDR3aa: CASTWGSGRANTGELFF
CDR3nt: TGTGCCAGCACCTGGGGTAGCGGGAGGGCGAACACCGGGGAGCTGTTTTTT
j_gene: TRBJ2-2
abundance: many
d_gene: TRBD2
v_gene: TRBV6-5

CDR3aa: CASSLSGGTDEQYF
CDR3nt: TGTGCCAGCAGTTTGTCCGGGGGAACCGACGAGCAGTACTTC
j_gene: TRBJ2-7
abundance: many
d_gene: .
v_gene: TRBV12-3/TRBV12-4

CDR3aa: CASSRRDIHEQYF
CDR3nt: TGTGCCAGCTCACGTCGGGACATCCACGAGCAGTACTTC
j_gene: TRBJ2-7
abundance: few
d_gene: .
v_gene: TRBV18

CDR3aa: CASRLNRLGSGYTF
CDR3nt: TGTGCCAGCAGGCTGAACAGGCTCGGAAGTGGCTACACCTTC
j_gene: TRBJ1-2
abundance: many
d_gene: .
v_gene: TRBV28

CDR3aa: CSVEEDMTGNTIYF
CDR3nt: TGCAGCGTTGAAGAAGACATGACTGGAAACACCATATATTTT
j_gene: TRBJ1-3
abundance: .
d_gene: .
v_gene: TRBV29-1

CDR3aa: CASSSPGQGLSGYTF
CDR3nt: TGTGCCAGCAGTTCCCCGGGACAGGGGTTGAGCGGCTACACCTTC
j_gene: TRBJ1-2
abundance: .
d_gene: TRBD1
v_gene: TRBV6-2/TRBV6-3

CDR3aa: CASSEDGVRGDTEAFF
CDR3nt: TGTGCCAGCAGTGAAGACGGGGTTAGAGGTGACACTGAAGCTTTCTTT
j_gene: TRBJ1-1
abundance: once
d_gene: .
v_gene: TRBV2

CDR3aa: CASSLGVGNSNQPQHF
CDR3nt: TGCGCCAGCAGCTTGGGGGTCGGGAATAGCAATCAGCCCCAGCATTTT
j_gene: TRBJ1-5
abundance: .
d_gene: .
v_gene: TRBV5-1

CDR3aa: CASSLGPGQGMDGYTF
CDR3nt: TGTGCCAGCAGCTTAGGACCGGGACAGGGGATGGATGGCTACACCTTC
j_gene: TRBJ1-2
abundance: .
d_gene: TRBD1
v_gene: TRBV13

CDR3aa: CSAKTSGGGYEQYF
CDR3nt: TGCAGTGCAAAAACTAGCGGGGGGGGATACGAGCAGTACTTC
j_gene: TRBJ2-7
abundance: many
d_gene: TRBD2
v_gene: TRBV20-1

CDR3aa: CASSPPGRARNTEAFF
CDR3nt: TGTGCCAGCAGTCCCCCTGGACGGGCGAGGAACACTGAAGCTTTCTTT
j_gene: TRBJ1-1
abundance: .
d_gene: .
v_gene: TRBV6-1

CDR3aa: CASSISWWDRGDTEAFF
CDR3nt: TGTGCCAGTAGTATCTCGTGGTGGGACAGGGGAGACACTGAAGCTTTCTTT
j_gene: TRBJ1-1
abundance: many
d_gene: TRBD1
v_gene: TRBV19

CDR3aa: CAIRVGTVNTEAFF
CDR3nt: TGTGCCATCAGGGTGGGGACAGTGAACACTGAAGCTTTCTTT
j_gene: TRBJ1-1
abundance: .
d_gene: TRBD1
v_gene: TRBV10-3

CDR3aa: CSARSAGNEKLFF
CDR3nt: TGCAGTGCTAGATCGGCTGGTAATGAAAAACTGTTTTTT
j_gene: TRBJ1-4
abundance: many
d_gene: .
v_gene: TRBV20-1

CDR3aa: CATSRQKETQYF
CDR3nt: TGTGCCACCAGCAGACAGAAAGAGACCCAGTACTTC
j_gene: TRBJ2-5
abundance: many
d_gene: .
v_gene: TRBV15

CDR3aa: CAWSAREKLFF
CDR3nt: TGTGCCTGGAGTGCCAGAGAAAAACTGTTTTTT
j_gene: TRBJ1-4
abundance: many
d_gene: .
v_gene: TRBV30

CDR3aa: CASLMTGGGGANVLTF
CDR3nt: TGTGCCAGTTTAATGACAGGGGGCGGCGGGGCCAACGTCCTGACTTTC
j_gene: TRBJ2-6
abundance: many
d_gene: TRBD1
v_gene: TRBV6-5

CDR3aa: CASSTQRQGSYGYTF
CDR3nt: TGTGCCAGCAGTACCCAACGTCAGGGCTCTTATGGCTACACCTTC
j_gene: TRBJ1-2
abundance: .
d_gene: .
v_gene: TRBV28

CDR3aa: CSARDSAQYLQPQHF
CDR3nt: TGCAGTGCTAGAGATTCGGCGCAGTACCTTCAGCCCCAGCATTTT
j_gene: TRBJ1-5
abundance: many
d_gene: .
v_gene: TRBV20-1

CDR3aa: CASSETPGHEQYF
CDR3nt: TGTGCCAGCAGTGAAACACCCGGACACGAGCAGTACTTC
j_gene: TRBJ2-7
abundance: many
d_gene: .
v_gene: TRBV6-1

CDR3aa: CASSEWGKPDYGYTF
CDR3nt: TGTGCCAGCAGTGAATGGGGGAAACCAGACTATGGCTACACCTTC
j_gene: TRBJ1-2
abundance: many
d_gene: .
v_gene: TRBV25-1

CDR3aa: CSATTGLAVETQYF
CDR3nt: TGCAGTGCTACAACGGGACTAGCCGTTGAGACCCAGTACTTC
j_gene: TRBJ2-5
abundance: many
d_gene: TRBD2
v_gene: TRBV20-1

CDR3aa: CASSTRQGWTGELFF
CDR3nt: TGTGCCAGCTCAACACGACAGGGCTGGACCGGGGAGCTGTTTTTT
j_gene: TRBJ2-2
abundance: few
d_gene: TRBD1
v_gene: TRBV18

CDR3aa: CASSQGVYNTEAFF
CDR3nt: TGTGCCAGCAGCCAAGGTGTTTACAACACTGAAGCTTTCTTT
j_gene: TRBJ1-1
abundance: few
d_gene: .
v_gene: TRBV3-1

CDR3aa: CSVLGQGTYEQYF
CDR3nt: TGCAGCGTTCTGGGACAGGGGACCTACGAGCAGTACTTC
j_gene: TRBJ2-7
abundance: .
d_gene: TRBD1
v_gene: TRBV29-1

CDR3aa: CASSELRGLGETQYF
CDR3nt: TGTGCCAGCAGTGAGCTCAGGGGGCTCGGGGAGACCCAGTACTTC
j_gene: TRBJ2-5
abundance: .
d_gene: TRBD1
v_gene: TRBV12-3/TRBV12-4

CDR3aa: CASSLTVGAGELFF
CDR3nt: TGTGCCAGCAGCCTGACTGTCGGGGCCGGGGAGCTGTTTTTT
j_gene: TRBJ2-2
abundance: .
d_gene: .
v_gene: TRBV11-1

CDR3aa: CASSVQPGLRAPYEQYF
CDR3nt: TGTGCCAGCAGTGTTCAGCCGGGACTAAGGGCGCCCTACGAGCAGTACTTC
j_gene: TRBJ2-7
abundance: .
d_gene: TRBD2
v_gene: TRBV6-1